Sequencing of this TCR beta chain was carried out in a study of T cells in Graves' hyperthyroidism and ophthalmopathy. This clonotype was seen repeatedly, ten times or more. The TCR beta CDR3 regions underwent amplification using RNA transcripts as the source. Initially, a first-round RT-PCR of the TCR CDR3 employed the HTBI primer set. TCRdb re-called the multiplex PCR reads with MiXCR, one entry per CDR3 protein. Among fewer than 600,000 distinct CDR3 sequences listed, approximately 14% were seen once. Germline V gene lookup returns CDR1 LGHDT and CDR2 YNNKEL (reference sequence). This CDR3 contains 13 residues. Trimming removed 5 bases from V and 4 bases from J, with 10 bases in between. Patients aged 18 to 65 had newly diagnosed hyperthyroidism that had lasted under 2 months. The authors obtained PBMCs from over 8 ml of fresh peripheral blood.

This chain uses TRBV3-1 with TRBJ2-3; D uncertain. Sequenced: blood. This receptor was obtained from a young woman with Graves' hyperthyroidism. The CDR3 is CASSSRVPDTQYF. DNA of the CDR3: TGTGCCAGCAGCTCAAGGGTCCCAGATACGCAGTATTTT.